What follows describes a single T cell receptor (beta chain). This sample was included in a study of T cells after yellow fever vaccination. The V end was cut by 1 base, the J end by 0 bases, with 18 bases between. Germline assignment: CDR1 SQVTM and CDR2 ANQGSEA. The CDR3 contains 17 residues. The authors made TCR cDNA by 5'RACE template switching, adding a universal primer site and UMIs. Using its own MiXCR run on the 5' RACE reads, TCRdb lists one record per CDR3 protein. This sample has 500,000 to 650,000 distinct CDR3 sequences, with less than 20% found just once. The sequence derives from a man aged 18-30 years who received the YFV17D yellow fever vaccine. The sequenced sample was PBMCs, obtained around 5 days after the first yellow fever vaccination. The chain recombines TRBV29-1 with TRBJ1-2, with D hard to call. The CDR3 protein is CSVEAGDGGLANYGYTF. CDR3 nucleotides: TGCAGCGTTGAAGCGGGTGACGGCGGACTAGCTAACTATGGCTACACCTTC. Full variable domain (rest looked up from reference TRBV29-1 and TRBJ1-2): SAVISQKPSRDICQRGTSLTIQCQVDSQVTMMFWYRQQPGQSLTLIATANQGSEATYESGFVIDKFPISRPNLTFSTLTVSNMSPEDSSIYLCSVEAGDGGLANYGYTFGSGTRLTVV.